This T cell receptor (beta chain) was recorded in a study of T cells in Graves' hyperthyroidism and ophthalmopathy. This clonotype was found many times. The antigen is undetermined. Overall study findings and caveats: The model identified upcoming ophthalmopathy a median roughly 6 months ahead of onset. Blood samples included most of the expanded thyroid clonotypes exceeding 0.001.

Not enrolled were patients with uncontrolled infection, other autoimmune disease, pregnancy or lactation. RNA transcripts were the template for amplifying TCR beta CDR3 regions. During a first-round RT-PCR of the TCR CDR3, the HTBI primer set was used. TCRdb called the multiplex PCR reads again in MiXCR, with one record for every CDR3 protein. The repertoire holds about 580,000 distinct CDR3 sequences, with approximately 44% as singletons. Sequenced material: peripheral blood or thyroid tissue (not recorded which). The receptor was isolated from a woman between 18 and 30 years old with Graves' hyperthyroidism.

The DNA of the CDR3 is TGTGCCAGCAGCTTAGAGGGTTTCGAGCAGTACTTC. Translation gives CASSLEGFEQYF. The chain joins TRBV7-2 to TRBJ2-7, with no clear D. V lost 1 base, J lost 6 bases, and 7 bases lay in between. Germline lookup yields CDR1 SGHTA and CDR2 FQGNSA. This CDR3 is 12 amino acids long.